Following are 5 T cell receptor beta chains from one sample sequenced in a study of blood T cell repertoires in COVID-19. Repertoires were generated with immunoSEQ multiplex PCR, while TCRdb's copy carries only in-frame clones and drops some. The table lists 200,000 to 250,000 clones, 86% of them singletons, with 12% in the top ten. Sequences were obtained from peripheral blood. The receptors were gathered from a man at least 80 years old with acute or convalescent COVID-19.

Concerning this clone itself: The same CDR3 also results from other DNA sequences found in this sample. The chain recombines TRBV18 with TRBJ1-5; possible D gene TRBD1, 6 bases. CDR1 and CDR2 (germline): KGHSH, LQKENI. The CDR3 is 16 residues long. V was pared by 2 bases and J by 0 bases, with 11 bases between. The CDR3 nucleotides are TGTGCCAGCTCACCATCCGGACAGAATAGCAATCAGCCCCAGCATTTT. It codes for CASSPSGQNSNQPQHF.

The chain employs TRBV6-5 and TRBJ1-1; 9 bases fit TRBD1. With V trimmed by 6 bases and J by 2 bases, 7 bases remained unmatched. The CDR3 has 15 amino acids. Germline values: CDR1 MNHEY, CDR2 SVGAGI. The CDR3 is CASRTPGQGNTEAFF. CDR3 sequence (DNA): TGTGCCAGCAGGACTCCGGGACAGGGAAACACTGAAGCTTTCTTT.

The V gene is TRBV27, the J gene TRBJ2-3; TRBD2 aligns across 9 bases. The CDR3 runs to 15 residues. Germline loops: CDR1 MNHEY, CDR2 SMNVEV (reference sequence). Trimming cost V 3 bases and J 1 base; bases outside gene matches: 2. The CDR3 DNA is TGTGCCAGCAGTTTTTTAGCGGGGGGCACAGATACGCAGTATTTT. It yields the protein CASSFLAGGTDTQYF.

The CDR3 spells CASSLGYQGVEETQYF. The DNA for the CDR3 is TGTGCCAGCAGCTTGGGGTATCAGGGGGTAGAAGAGACCCAGTACTTC. The genes are TRBV5-6 and TRBJ2-5, with TRBD1 matching over 7 bases. Germline values: CDR1 SGHDT, CDR2 YYEEEE. Trimming took 0 bases from V and 3 from J; bases not matched to a gene: 8. The CDR3 totals 16 residues.

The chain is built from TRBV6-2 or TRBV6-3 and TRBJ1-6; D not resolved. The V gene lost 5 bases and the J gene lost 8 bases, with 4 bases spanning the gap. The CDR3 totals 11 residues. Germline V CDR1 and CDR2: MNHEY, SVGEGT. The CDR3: CASSTDSPLHF. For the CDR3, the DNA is TGTGCCAGCAGTACTGATTCACCCCTCCACTTT.